Listed here are 2 T cell receptor beta chains from one sample, sequenced in a study of immune evolution from preneoplasia to lung adenocarcinoma. TCRdb's table, derived via immunoSEQ multiplex PCR, lists solely in-frame clones and lacks some. The table has about 2,500 clones, over 75% seen once. The sample taken for sequencing was FFPE adjacent normal lung tissue. The source of these receptors is a person aged 70 to 85 with lung adenocarcinoma.

The gene calls are TRBV2 and TRBJ2-7, with TRBD1 matching 8 bases. With V trimmed by 6 bases and J by 6 bases, 10 bases remained unmatched. The CDR3 has 14 residues. Germline-derived CDR1 and CDR2 are SNHLY and FYNNEI. DNA for the CDR3: TGTGCCAGCAGAAAGGACAGGGATGTAGGCGAGCAGTACTTC. Its translation: CASRKDRDVGEQYF.

Notes on this clone: Its ends do not fully match the called genes, so a read error is possible. The chain carries TRBV16 and TRBJ2-7; D tentatively fits TRBD1 or TRBD2 (5 bases each). CDR3 size: 12 residues. The germline CDR1 and CDR2 sequences are KGHSY and FQNENV. Written as DNA, the CDR3 is TGTGCCAGCAGCCAATCGGGGCTAGCTTCGGACTTC. Translated: CASSQSGLASDF. The variable domain in full, completed from reference TRBV16 and TRBJ2-7, reads GEEVAQTPKHLVRGEGQKAKLYCAPIKGHSYVFWYQQVLKNEFKFLISFQNENVFDETGMPKERFSAKCLPNSPCSLEIQATKLEDSAVYFCASSQSGLASDFGPGTRLTVT.